These 13 T cell receptor beta chains share one sample of origin, sequenced in a study of early T cells in non-severe SARS-CoV-2 infection. TCRdb called the 5' RACE reads again in MiXCR, with one record for every CDR3 protein. The sample lists roughly 90,000 distinct CDR3 sequences, over 12% occurring once. Sequencing was done on a sample of whole blood. Source of these receptors: an adult who was a healthcare worker with PCR-confirmed SARS-CoV-2 infection or an uninfected control (not recorded which).

This chain uses TRBV10-2 with TRBJ1-2; 7 nucleotides align to TRBD1. The CDR3 spans 12 residues. CDR1 and CDR2 from the germline V gene are WSHSY and SAAADI. With 4 bases clipped from V and 4 bases from J, the junction kept 0 bases outside the gene matches. The CDR3 DNA reads TGCGCCAGCAGTGGGGACAGCTATGGCTACACCTTC. It yields the protein CASSGDSYGYTF.

This clonotype has ten or more counts. This rearrangement joins TRBV6-6 to TRBJ1-1, with a weak D call TRBD1 (5 bases). The length of the CDR3 is 11 residues. CDR1 MNHNY and CDR2 SVGAGI come from the germline V gene (reference sequence). CDR3 in amino acids: CGTLRGPEAFF. DNA for the CDR3: TGTGGCACGCTGAGGGGCCCTGAAGCTTTCTTT.

CDR3 amino acids: CASSPRVQETQYF. The CDR3 region has the DNA TGCGCCAGCAGCCCTAGGGTCCAAGAGACCCAGTACTTC. The chain is built from TRBV5-1 and TRBJ2-5; no firm D call. There are 13 residues in the CDR3. Trimming took off 4 bases at V and 1 base at J, with 8 bases between the two ends. The germline gives CDR1 SGHRS, CDR2 YFSETQ.

The chain has TRBV21-1 and TRBJ1-1. TRBV21-1 counts as a pseudogene. The CDR3 covers 17 residues. CDR3 region: CASSKDAAWIWDTEAFF. CDR3 sequence (DNA): TGTGCCAGCAGCAAAGACGCAGCGTGGATCTGGGACACTGAAGCTTTCTTT.

Many counts were recorded for this clonotype. This chain connects TRBV18 to TRBJ2-2; possible D gene TRBD1, 5 bases. Trimming removed 6 bases from V and 3 bases from J, with 8 bases in between. The CDR3 runs 13 residues. Looked up from germline, CDR1 is KGHSH and CDR2 is LQKENI. The CDR3 here is CASSLQDTGELFF. The CDR3 coding sequence is TGTGCCAGCTCTCTACAGGACACCGGGGAGCTGTTTTTT.

This clonotype was detected many times. The chain is built from TRBV29-1 and TRBJ2-2, with 8 bases that match TRBD2. In germline, CDR1 is SQVTM, CDR2 ANQGSEA. V lost 5 bases and J lost 1; bases outside the gene matches: 3. The CDR3 is made up of 14 amino acids. The CDR3 sequence: CSVKREGNTGELFF. The CDR3 nucleotides read TGCAGCGTTAAACGGGAGGGGAACACCGGGGAGCTGTTTTTT.

This clonotype has a handful of counts. The chain has TRBV7-6 and TRBJ2-7, with TRBD1 matching over 8 bases. Germline V gene lookup returns CDR1 SGHVS and CDR2 FNYEAQ. This CDR3 has 14 amino acids. Germline trimming cut 1 base from V and 3 bases from J; bases unmatched to any gene: 2. The CDR3 reads CASSLGTGIYEQYF. As DNA, the CDR3 is TGTGCCAGCAGCTTAGGGACAGGGATCTACGAGCAGTACTTC. The whole variable domain, filled in from reference TRBV7-6 and TRBJ2-7, reads GAGVSQSPRYKVTKRGQDVALRCDPISGHVSLYWYRQALGQGPEFLTYFNYEAQQDKSGLPNDRFSAERPEGSISTLTIQRTEQRDSAMYRCASSLGTGIYEQYFGPGTRLTVT.

This clonotype was seen repeatedly, ten times or more. The chain combines TRBV5-1 with TRBJ1-4; D is ambiguous. CDR1 SGHRS and CDR2 YFSETQ come from the germline V gene. The CDR3 length is 15 residues. Deletions cut 3 bases from V and 8 bases from J, with 17 bases between. Here the CDR3 DNA reads TGCGCCAGCAGCTCGCTGGGCAGAATCGGAGAAAAACTGTTTTTT. Its protein is CASSSLGRIGEKLFF.

This clonotype was observed at least ten times. V usage is TRBV4-1 and J usage is TRBJ2-1; 10 nucleotides match TRBD2. V lost 2 bases, J lost 4 bases, and 2 bases stayed unmatched. CDR1 is MGHRA, CDR2 YSYEKL, per germline. The CDR3 is 15 residues long. The CDR3 DNA follows: TGCGCCAGCAGCCAACTAGCGGGGGCTTACAATGAGCAGTTCTTC. Protein: CASSQLAGAYNEQFF.

V is TRBV7-6 and J is TRBJ2-3; unclear D gene. The CDR3 loop spans 14 amino acids. The germline V and J ends were trimmed by 1 base and 3 bases, with 8 bases remaining between them. Germline V CDR1 and CDR2: SGHVS, FNYEAQ. CDR3 sequence: CASSLEGETDTQYF. The CDR3 nucleotides are TGTGCCAGCAGCTTAGAAGGAGAGACAGATACGCAGTATTTT.

This clonotype was detected only a few times. The chain employs TRBV5-5 and TRBJ2-1; TRBD2 matches 15 bases. J gave up 6 bases and V 4 bases, and 14 bases lay outside the gene matches. The CDR3 is 19 amino acids. Germline-derived CDR1 and CDR2 are SGHKS and YYEKEE (reference sequence). Here the CDR3 reads CASSPGLAGGLVGVNEQFF. CDR3 bases: TGTGCCAGCAGCCCCGGACTAGCGGGAGGGCTGGTAGGTGTCAATGAGCAGTTCTTC.

There are many counts of this clonotype. The chain carries TRBV27 and TRBJ1-6; D is unresolved. Germline CDR1 MNHEY, CDR2 SMNVEV (reference sequence). The CDR3 runs 15 residues. V gave up 5 bases and J gave up 7 bases, with 15 bases separating them. CDR3 in amino acids: CASSPRTGGNSPLHF. The DNA for the CDR3 is TGTGCCAGCAGTCCTAGGACGGGCGGAAATTCACCCCTCCACTTT.

The genes are TRBV12-3 or TRBV12-4 and TRBJ2-1; no reliable D call. The CDR3 extends over 14 amino acids. Trimming pared 5 bases from V and 4 bases from J, leaving 12 bases between. The CDR3 DNA is TGTGCCAGCAGTCTCCCCCTGACTTACAATGAGCAGTTCTTC. It translates to CASSLPLTYNEQFF.